This T cell receptor beta chain was retrieved from a study of blood T cell repertoires in COVID-19. Study-wide context: PBMCs, B-cell-depleted T cells, or T cells provided the cDNA or gDNA that made up the material.

Trimming took 4 bases from V and 10 from J; bases not matched to a gene: 14. Germline V CDR1 and CDR2: SGHVT, SQSDAQ. CDR3 length: 17 amino acids. Data came from immunoSEQ multiplex PCR; TCRdb stores just in-frame clones and leaves some out. Found here are roughly 33,000 clones, about 87% of them singletons; the top ten hold around 10%. The sequencing input was peripheral blood. The chain couples TRBV7-4 to TRBJ1-6, with 9 nucleotides matching TRBD1. This TCR was sampled from a man of 80 years or more with active COVID-19. In DNA form, the CDR3 reads TGTGCCAGCAGCTCGCTGCCGGGACAGGGTAGGGGGTCACCCCTCCACTTT. Translation: CASSSLPGQGRGSPLHF.